The next 2 T cell receptor beta chains were all read from a single sample in a study of T cell responses to AZD1222 COVID-19 vaccine. Libraries were prepared by immunoSEQ multiplex PCR; TCRdb keeps only in-frame clonotypes and omits some of them. The table lists about 140,000 clones, about 92% of them singletons. Specimen: peripheral blood, collected 28 days after the second AZD1222 dose. The receptors shown here come from an adult who received the AZD1222 COVID-19 vaccine.

The chain employs TRBV6-5 and TRBJ2-1; D ambiguous. Germline CDR1 is MNHEY and CDR2 is SVGAGI. The CDR3 runs 12 residues. Trimming removed 0 bases at V and 10 bases at J, with 7 bases between. The CDR3 DNA is TGTGCCAGCAGTTACTCAGGCTTCGAGCAGTTCTTC. This codes for CASSYSGFEQFF.

CDR3 coding DNA: TGCAGCGTTTTAGGGGGCGGTGAAAAACTGTTTTTT. It translates to CSVLGGGEKLFF. The chain uses TRBV29-1 and TRBJ1-4; 7 bases fit TRBD1. The length of the CDR3 is 12 residues. Germline CDR1 and CDR2: SQVTM and ANQGSEA. V was clipped by 5 bases and J by 7 bases; unmatched bases: 4.